These T cell receptor beta chains were read from a single sample in a study of shared clonotypes between healthy human individuals. The repertoire was sequenced with immunoSEQ multiplex PCR; TCRdb's copy has only in-frame clones and lacks some. The data contain more than 2 million clones, about 94% of them seen just once; the ten biggest clones take up roughly 0.13%. Sequencing input: naive CD4+ T cells sorted from blood. The receptor source for this set is a man between 18 and 35 years old in good health. The CDR3 runs from the conserved cysteine through the conserved F or W. D genes are given only for firm matches. Clone size is stated in some rows and not others, as once, few, many or a class when expanded.

V,size,D,J,DNA,CDR3
TRBV5-1,-,TRBD2,TRBJ2-5,TGCGCCAGCGGAGGGGTGTTGAGCGGGAGTCAAGAGACCCAGTACTTC,CASGGVLSGSQETQYF
TRBV27,-,-,TRBJ2-7,TGTGCCAGCAGTTTATCGAAAGAGTACCCCCTCGAGCAGTACTTC,CASSLSKEYPLEQYF
TRBV29-1,-,TRBD1,TRBJ1-1,TGCAGCTTAAAAGACGCAGGGGGCACTGAAGCTTTCTTT,CSLKDAGGTEAFF
TRBV7-9,-,-,TRBJ1-4,TGTGCCAGCAGCCTAGGGTCAGGGAGGTTCACTAATGAAAAACTGTTTTTT,CASSLGSGRFTNEKLFF
TRBV19,once,-,TRBJ2-1,TGTGCCAGTAGTCTCAGTAAGGCCTCCTACAATGAGCAGTTCTTC,CASSLSKASYNEQFF
TRBV4-2,-,-,TRBJ2-1,TGTGCCAGCAGCCAAGGCGACGGTACCTACAATGAGCAGTTCTTC,CASSQGDGTYNEQFF
TRBV11-2,-,TRBD1,TRBJ1-6,TGTGCCAGCAGCAACGAACAGGGGCCGTATAATTCACCCCTCCACTTT,CASSNEQGPYNSPLHF
TRBV10-3,-,-,TRBJ2-7,TGTGCCATCGCCCCCAGGACAGCACTCGCCTACGAGCAGTACTTC,CAIAPRTALAYEQYF
TRBV5-1,-,TRBD2,TRBJ2-7,TGCGCCAGCAGCTTGGACGGGGGAGGGCCCCTCTACGAGCAGTACTTC,CASSLDGGGPLYEQYF
TRBV7-9,-,-,TRBJ1-1,TGTGCCAGCAGCTTGGCCCTTGTACGGATGAACACTGAAGCTTTCTTT,CASSLALVRMNTEAFF
TRBV6-1,-,TRBD1,TRBJ1-3,TGTGCCAGCAGTGGCCAGGACAGGGTCTCTGGAAACACCATATATTTT,CASSGQDRVSGNTIYF